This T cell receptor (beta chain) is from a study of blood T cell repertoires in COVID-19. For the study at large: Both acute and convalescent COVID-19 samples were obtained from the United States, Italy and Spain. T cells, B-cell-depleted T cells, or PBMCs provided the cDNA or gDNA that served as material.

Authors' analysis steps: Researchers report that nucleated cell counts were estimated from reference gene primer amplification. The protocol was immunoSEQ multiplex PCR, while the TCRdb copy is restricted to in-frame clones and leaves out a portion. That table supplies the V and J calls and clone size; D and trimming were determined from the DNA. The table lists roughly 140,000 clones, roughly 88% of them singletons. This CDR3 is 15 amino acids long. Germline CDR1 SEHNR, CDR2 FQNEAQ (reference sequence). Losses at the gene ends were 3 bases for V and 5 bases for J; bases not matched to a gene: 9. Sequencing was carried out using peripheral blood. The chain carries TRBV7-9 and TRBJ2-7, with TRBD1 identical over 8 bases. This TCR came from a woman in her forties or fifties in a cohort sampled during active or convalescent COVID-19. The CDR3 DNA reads TGTGCCAGCAGCTTTTCAGGGGGCGAATGGGACGAGCAGTACTTC. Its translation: CASSFSGGEWDEQYF.